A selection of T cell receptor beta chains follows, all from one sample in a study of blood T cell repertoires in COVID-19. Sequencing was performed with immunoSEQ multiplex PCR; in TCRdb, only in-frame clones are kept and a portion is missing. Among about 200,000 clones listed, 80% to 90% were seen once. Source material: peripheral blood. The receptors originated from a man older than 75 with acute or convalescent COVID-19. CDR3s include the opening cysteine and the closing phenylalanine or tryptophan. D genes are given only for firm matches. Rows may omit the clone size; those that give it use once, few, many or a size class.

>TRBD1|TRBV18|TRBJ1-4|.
CASSPPGRGNEKLFF
TGTGCCAGCTCACCACCGGGCAGGGGGAATGAAAAACTGTTTTTT
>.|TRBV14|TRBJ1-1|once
CASSQDLPITGGTEAFF
TGTGCCAGCAGCCAAGATCTCCCGATTACGGGGGGCACTGAAGCTTTCTTT
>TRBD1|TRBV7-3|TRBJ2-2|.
CASSLLGTANTGELFF
TGTGCCAGCAGCCTTCTCGGGACAGCGAACACCGGGGAGCTGTTTTTT
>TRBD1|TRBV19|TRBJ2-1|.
CASSIGQGAAGEQFF
TGTGCCAGTAGTATCGGACAGGGGGCTGCGGGTGAGCAGTTCTTC
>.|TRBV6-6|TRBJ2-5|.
CASSYSVGLRETQYF
TGTGCCAGCAGTTACAGTGTGGGGCTGAGGGAGACCCAGTACTTC
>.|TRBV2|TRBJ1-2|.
CASSESGRTGYTF
TGTGCCAGCAGTGAATCAGGGCGCACTGGCTACACCTTC
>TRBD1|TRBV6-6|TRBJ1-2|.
CASSRTGMGVGYTF
TGTGCCAGCAGTCGGACAGGGATGGGGGTTGGCTACACCTTC
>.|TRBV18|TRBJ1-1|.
CASSPLPSTGNTEAFF
TGTGCCAGCTCACCCTTGCCCTCCACAGGGAACACTGAAGCTTTCTTT
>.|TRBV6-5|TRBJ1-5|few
CASSREQGWGQPQHF
TGTGCCAGCAGTAGGGAACAGGGTTGGGGTCAGCCCCAGCATTTT
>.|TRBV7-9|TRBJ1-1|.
CASSLVAGAEAFF
TGTGCCAGCAGCTTAGTAGCGGGGGCTGAAGCTTTCTTT
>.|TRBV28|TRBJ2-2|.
CATRTGSPGELFF
TGTGCCACACGAACAGGGAGCCCCGGGGAGCTGTTTTTT
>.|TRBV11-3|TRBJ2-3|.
CASSPGWTDTQYF
TGTGCCAGCAGCCCGGGGTGGACAGATACGCAGTATTTT
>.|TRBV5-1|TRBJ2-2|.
CASSLVTSGDGELFF
TGCGCCAGCAGCTTGGTAACCTCGGGGGACGGGGAGCTGTTTTTT
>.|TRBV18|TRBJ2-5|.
CASSPPGARETQYF
TGTGCCAGCTCACCGCCAGGGGCCAGAGAGACCCAGTACTTC
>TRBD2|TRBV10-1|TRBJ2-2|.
CASSMGLAGEGELFF
TGCGCCAGCTCCATGGGACTAGCGGGAGAAGGGGAGCTGTTTTTT
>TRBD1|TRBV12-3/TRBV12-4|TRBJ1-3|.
CASSGTGGNTIYF
TGTGCCAGCAGTGGGACAGGTGGAAACACCATATATTTT
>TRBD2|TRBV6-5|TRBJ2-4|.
CASTPGGSGKNIQYF
TGTGCCAGCACCCCGGGGGGTTCTGGCAAAAACATTCAGTACTTC
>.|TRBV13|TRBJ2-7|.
CASSWVQGSSYEQYF
TGTGCCAGCAGCTGGGTGCAGGGGAGCTCCTACGAGCAGTACTTC
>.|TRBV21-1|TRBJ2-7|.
CASSKTFSLVAEYEQYF
TGTGCCAGCAGCAAAACTTTTTCCTTGGTAGCAGAGTACGAGCAGTACTTC
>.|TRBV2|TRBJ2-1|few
CASSDYTGEQFF
TGTGCCAGCAGTGATTATACGGGTGAGCAGTTCTTC
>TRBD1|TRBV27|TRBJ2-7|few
CASRLKDRGSYEQYF
TGTGCCAGCAGACTGAAGGACAGGGGATCCTACGAGCAGTACTTC
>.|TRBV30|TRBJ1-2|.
CAWTTPNYGYTF
TGTGCCTGGACGACACCAAACTATGGCTACACCTTC
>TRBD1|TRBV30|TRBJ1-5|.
CAWSVGQGNNQPQHF
TGTGCCTGGAGTGTGGGACAGGGGAACAATCAGCCCCAGCATTTT